These T cell receptor beta chains were read from a single sample in a study of CD8+CD57+ T cells in acquired aplastic anemia. In TCRdb, the reads were re-called with MiXCR into one record per CDR3 protein. This table holds around 150,000 distinct CDR3 sequences, around half found once. What was sequenced was sorted CD4+, CD8+, or CD8+CD57+ T cells (not recorded which) from PBMCs. The origin of the receptors is a human donor with aplastic anemia. The CDR3 runs from the conserved cysteine through the conserved F or W. Each record gives: V gene, CDR3 length, clone size, D gene, J gene, CDR3 protein, CDR3 DNA. A D gene is named only where the DNA matches it firmly. Part of the rows lack a size; the others show once, few, many or a class for expanded clones.

V: TRBV10-3; length: 13; size: .; D: .; J: TRBJ2-7; CDR3: CCYTGRTTYEQYF; DNA: TGTTGCTATACCGGCAGGACCACCTACGAGCAGTACTTC
V: TRBV9; length: 14; size: .; D: TRBD1; J: TRBJ2-5; CDR3: CASSGTGNGETQYF; DNA: TGTGCCAGCAGCGGGACAGGGAATGGAGAGACCCAGTACTTC
V: TRBV12-3/TRBV12-4; length: 15; size: many; D: TRBD1; J: TRBJ1-1; CDR3: CASSRTGARDTEAFF; DNA: TGTGCCAGCAGTCGGACAGGGGCGAGGGACACTGAAGCTTTCTTT
V: TRBV2; length: 15; size: .; D: TRBD2; J: TRBJ2-2; CDR3: CASSEYSGGAGELFF; DNA: TGTGCCAGCAGTGAATATTCGGGAGGGGCCGGGGAGCTGTTTTTT
V: TRBV5-4; length: 13; size: many; D: TRBD1; J: TRBJ2-7; CDR3: CASRDRSSYEQYF; DNA: TGTGCCAGCAGGGACAGGAGCTCCTACGAGCAGTACTTC
V: TRBV19; length: 12; size: .; D: .; J: TRBJ1-2; CDR3: CASSNSLSGYTF; DNA: TGTGCCAGTAGTAACAGCCTGAGCGGCTACACCTTC
V: TRBV6-2/TRBV6-3; length: 14; size: few; D: .; J: TRBJ2-7; CDR3: CASSYGSGSYEQYF; DNA: TGTGCCAGCAGTTACGGGAGCGGATCCTACGAGCAGTACTTC
V: TRBV10-3; length: 14; size: once; D: TRBD2; J: TRBJ2-7; CDR3: CAIAPVLASNEQYF; DNA: TGTGCCATCGCCCCGGTACTAGCGAGCAACGAGCAGTACTTC
V: TRBV7-2; length: 14; size: .; D: TRBD2; J: TRBJ2-7; CDR3: CASRRLAESYEQYF; DNA: TGTGCCAGCAGAAGACTAGCTGAAAGCTACGAGCAGTACTTC
V: TRBV9; length: 15; size: .; D: TRBD1; J: TRBJ1-5; CDR3: CASSEAGQGMQPQHF; DNA: TGTGCCAGCAGTGAAGCGGGACAGGGGATGCAGCCCCAGCATTTT
V: TRBV19; length: 14; size: many; D: .; J: TRBJ1-2; CDR3: CASSIVEGTYGYTF; DNA: TGTGCCAGTAGTATAGTGGAAGGGACCTATGGCTACACCTTC
V: TRBV9; length: 13; size: .; D: .; J: TRBJ2-2; CDR3: CASSVGFGGELFF; DNA: TGTGCCAGCAGCGTAGGGTTTGGCGGGGAGCTGTTTTTT
V: TRBV11-1; length: 16; size: .; D: .; J: TRBJ1-1; CDR3: CASSLVGRGMNTEAFF; DNA: TGTGCCAGCAGTCTAGTGGGCAGGGGAATGAACACTGAAGCTTTCTTT
V: TRBV9; length: 17; size: many; D: .; J: TRBJ2-5; CDR3: CASSPPVGEVSQETQYF; DNA: TGTGCCAGCAGCCCCCCGGTGGGGGAGGTGTCCCAAGAGACCCAGTACTTC
V: TRBV5-1; length: 14; size: many; D: TRBD1; J: TRBJ1-4; CDR3: CASSPRTGTEKLFF; DNA: TGCGCCAGCAGCCCCCGGACAGGAACAGAAAAACTGTTTTTT
V: TRBV2; length: 13; size: .; D: .; J: TRBJ2-7; CDR3: CASTPKHSYEQYF; DNA: TGTGCCAGCACACCCAAACACTCCTACGAGCAGTACTTC
V: TRBV3-1; length: 16; size: few; D: .; J: TRBJ2-1; CDR3: CASSQRAGPSNNEQFF; DNA: TGTGCCAGCAGCCAACGGGCAGGGCCCTCGAACAATGAGCAGTTCTTC
V: TRBV20-1; length: 14; size: many; D: .; J: TRBJ2-7; CDR3: CSARPTTASYEQYF; DNA: TGCAGTGCTAGACCGACGACAGCCTCCTACGAGCAGTACTTC
V: TRBV7-2; length: 16; size: many; D: TRBD2; J: TRBJ2-2; CDR3: CASSLAKGLAGKELFF; DNA: TGTGCCAGCAGCTTAGCGAAGGGACTAGCGGGAAAGGAGCTGTTTTTT
V: TRBV11-2; length: 12; size: .; D: TRBD1; J: TRBJ2-7; CDR3: CASSNRGYEQYF; DNA: TGTGCCAGCAGCAACAGGGGCTACGAGCAGTACTTC
V: TRBV12-3/TRBV12-4; length: 12; size: many; D: TRBD1; J: TRBJ2-4; CDR3: CASSLTGDIQYF; DNA: TGTGCCAGCAGCCTGACAGGGGACATTCAGTACTTC
V: TRBV5-1; length: 14; size: many; D: .; J: TRBJ2-2; CDR3: CASSLAGETGELFF; DNA: TGCGCCAGCAGCTTGGCGGGCGAGACCGGGGAGCTGTTTTTT
V: TRBV15; length: 13; size: .; D: .; J: TRBJ2-7; CDR3: CATSREQGAEQYF; DNA: TGTGCCACCAGCAGAGAGCAGGGTGCCGAGCAGTACTTC
V: TRBV6-5; length: 15; size: many; D: TRBD1; J: TRBJ2-7; CDR3: CASRDGTGGSYEQYF; DNA: TGTGCCAGCAGAGACGGGACAGGGGGCTCCTACGAGCAGTACTTC
V: TRBV29-1; length: 15; size: .; D: .; J: TRBJ2-7; CDR3: CSVVSAMSLGYEQYF; DNA: TGCAGCGTTGTATCGGCTATGAGTTTGGGCTACGAGCAGTACTTC
V: TRBV11-2; length: 14; size: .; D: TRBD1; J: TRBJ2-7; CDR3: CASRPGTDSYEQYF; DNA: TGTGCCAGCAGACCAGGGACAGACTCCTACGAGCAGTACTTC
V: TRBV11-1; length: 16; size: .; D: TRBD2; J: TRBJ2-2; CDR3: CASSSLAGLDPWELFF; DNA: TGTGCCAGCAGCTCACTGGCGGGACTAGACCCCTGGGAGCTGTTTTTT
V: TRBV20-1; length: 13; size: .; D: TRBD2; J: TRBJ2-7; CDR3: CSAITSGAREQYF; DNA: TGCAGTGCTATTACCAGCGGGGCTCGCGAGCAGTACTTC
V: TRBV11-1; length: 16; size: .; D: .; J: TRBJ1-2; CDR3: CASSLEVAGVNGGYTF; DNA: TGTGCCAGCAGCTTAGAAGTGGCGGGGGTAAACGGGGGCTACACCTTC
V: TRBV19; length: 17; size: many; D: TRBD2; J: TRBJ2-7; CDR3: CASAGGGLAGGSYEQYF; DNA: TGTGCCAGTGCCGGGGGTGGACTAGCGGGAGGCTCCTACGAGCAGTACTTC
V: TRBV10-1; length: 14; size: few; D: .; J: TRBJ1-6; CDR3: CASSEAGTGSPLHF; DNA: TGCGCCAGCAGTGAGGCAGGGACCGGATCACCCCTCCACTTT
V: TRBV10-3; length: 13; size: .; D: TRBD1; J: TRBJ2-2; CDR3: CAVDRGDTGELFF; DNA: TGTGCCGTTGACAGGGGGGACACCGGGGAGCTGTTTTTT
V: TRBV25-1; length: 14; size: few; D: TRBD1; J: TRBJ1-6; CDR3: CASDPDRIGSPLHF; DNA: TGTGCCAGCGACCCGGACAGGATTGGTTCACCCCTCCACTTT
V: TRBV11-2; length: 12; size: many; D: .; J: TRBJ2-7; CDR3: CASSAGPYEQYF; DNA: TGTGCCAGCAGCGCAGGTCCTTACGAGCAGTACTTC
V: TRBV12-3/TRBV12-4; length: 14; size: .; D: TRBD2; J: TRBJ2-1; CDR3: CASSKSGNYNEQFF; DNA: TGTGCCAGCAGTAAGAGCGGGAACTACAATGAGCAGTTCTTC
V: TRBV7-3; length: 15; size: .; D: .; J: TRBJ2-7; CDR3: CASSSSKTGTEEQYF; DNA: TGTGCCAGCAGCTCATCTAAGACAGGTACGGAAGAGCAGTACTTC
V: TRBV20-1; length: 14; size: .; D: TRBD2; J: TRBJ2-7; CDR3: CSAIAGTSDYEQYF; DNA: TGCAGTGCCATCGCAGGGACTAGCGATTACGAGCAGTACTTC
V: TRBV7-9; length: 15; size: .; D: .; J: TRBJ2-7; CDR3: CASSERQVNSYEQYF; DNA: TGTGCCAGCAGCGAAAGACAGGTCAACTCCTACGAGCAGTACTTC
V: TRBV2; length: 15; size: once; D: TRBD1; J: TRBJ2-3; CDR3: CASSGRDRGSDTQYF; DNA: TGTGCCAGCAGTGGTCGGGACAGGGGGTCAGATACGCAGTATTTT
V: TRBV29-1; length: 11; size: .; D: .; J: TRBJ2-7; CDR3: CSLGQLREQYF; DNA: TGCAGCTTAGGGCAGCTCCGGGAGCAGTACTTC
V: TRBV10-3; length: 13; size: once; D: .; J: TRBJ2-3; CDR3: CATTGRSTDTQYF; DNA: TGTGCCACCACGGGACGGTCAACAGATACGCAGTATTTT
V: TRBV7-9; length: 11; size: .; D: .; J: TRBJ2-3; CDR3: CASSRASTQYF; DNA: TGTGCCAGCAGCAGAGCGAGTACGCAGTATTTT
V: TRBV2; length: 18; size: many; D: .; J: TRBJ1-2; CDR3: CASATTWDRETANYGYTF; DNA: TGTGCCAGCGCCACCACATGGGACCGGGAGACTGCTAACTATGGCTACACCTTC
V: TRBV11-2; length: 15; size: many; D: TRBD2; J: TRBJ2-5; CDR3: CASSLPAGGQETQYF; DNA: TGTGCCAGCAGCTTACCAGCGGGAGGGCAAGAGACCCAGTACTTC
V: TRBV20-1; length: 14; size: .; D: .; J: TRBJ1-5; CDR3: CSAREGRGNQPQHF; DNA: TGCAGTGCTAGGGAGGGCAGGGGAAACCAGCCCCAGCATTTT
V: TRBV24-1; length: 12; size: once; D: .; J: TRBJ2-7; CDR3: CATSHGTYEQYF; DNA: TGTGCCACCAGCCACGGAACCTACGAGCAGTACTTC